The 24 T cell receptor beta chains given below trace back to one sample, sequenced in a study of beta chain features in type 1 diabetes. Of the isolated RNA, all was reverse transcribed, and so the sequenced material was expressed TCRB transcripts. Libraries were prepared by immunoSEQ multiplex PCR; TCRdb keeps only in-frame clonotypes and omits some of them. This sample yields hundreds of thousands of clones, of which around 15% are seen a single time; approximately 0.099% belongs to the top ten. The sample consisted of naive CD4+ T cells from blood. These receptors all come from a man aged 18 to 35 in good health.

This sequence joins TRBV5-1 and TRBJ2-1; no clear D gene. Deletions cut 0 bases from V and 8 bases from J, with 3 bases between. The CDR3 has 11 amino acids. The germline V gene has CDR1 SGHRS and CDR2 YFSETQ. This chain's CDR3 is CASSLAHEQFF. CDR3 DNA: TGCGCCAGCAGCTTGGCCCATGAGCAGTTCTTC.

This clone came up a few times. This same CDR3 is encoded by further DNA sequences in the sample. This rearrangement joins TRBV6-6 to TRBJ1-1; D is unclear. The length of the CDR3 is 13 residues. Germline V lookup: CDR1 MNHNY, CDR2 SVGAGI (reference sequence). Between the trimmed V and J ends, which lost 0 bases and 0 bases, there was a span of 2 bases. The CDR3 here is CASSYSMNTEAFF. The CDR3, as DNA: TGTGCCAGCAGTTACTCAATGAACACTGAAGCTTTCTTT.

This clone was counted only a few times. The gene calls are TRBV2 and TRBJ2-2, with a tentative D call TRBD2 (6 bases). This CDR3 contains 13 residues. V lost 2 bases and J 5 bases, leaving 6 bases between the germline ends. Germline V gene data show CDR1 as SNHLY and CDR2 as FYNNEI. CDR3 sequence: CASSESGTGELFF. The DNA for the CDR3 is TGTGCCAGCAGTGAAAGCGGGACCGGGGAGCTGTTTTTT.

This clone was observed a few times. This chain uses TRBV5-1 with TRBJ2-7; D tentatively fits TRBD1 or TRBD2 (7 bases each). Trimming removed 2 bases from V and 5 bases from J, with 17 bases in between. The CDR3 has 15 amino acids. CDR1 and CDR2 (germline): SGHRS, YFSETQ. The CDR3 nucleotides are TGCGCCAGCAGCTTTAGTCGCCCAGGGGGGGACGAGCAGTACTTC. This translates into CASSFSRPGGDEQYF. Variable domain in full (rest from reference TRBV5-1 and TRBJ2-7): KAGVTQTPRYLIKTRGQQVTLSCSPISGHRSVSWYQQTPGQGLQFLFEYFSETQRNKGNFPGRFSGRQFSNSRSEMNVSTLELGDSALYLCASSFSRPGGDEQYFGPGTRLTVT.

This clone was observed a handful of times. The chain links TRBV7-9 to TRBJ1-5; weak D call: TRBD1 (5 bases). The CDR3 is 14 residues long. Looked up from germline, CDR1 is SEHNR and CDR2 is FQNEAQ (reference sequence). V was pared by 1 base and J by 3 bases, with 7 bases between. The CDR3 sequence is CASSLGGNNQPQHF. The CDR3 bases are TGTGCCAGCAGCTTAGGGGGGAACAATCAGCCCCAGCATTTT.

The chain uses TRBV5-1 and TRBJ1-5; D is perhaps TRBD1 (6 bases). V lost 6 bases, J lost 6 bases, and 13 bases lay in between. The CDR3 sequence is 13 residues long. Germline V gene lookup returns CDR1 SGHRS and CDR2 YFSETQ. CDR3 DNA sequence: TGCGCCAGCACCCCCCAGGGGTCTCAGCCCCAGCATTTT. It specifies CASTPQGSQPQHF.

Details on this clone: The same CDR3 can be traced to other DNA sequences in this sample. The rearrangement links TRBV7-9 to TRBJ2-5; D is ambiguous. The CDR3 covers 12 residues. The V and J ends lost 0 bases and 5 bases respectively, with 4 bases between them. Germline assignment: CDR1 SEHNR and CDR2 FQNEAQ (reference sequence). CDR3: CASSLALETQYF. For the CDR3, the DNA is TGTGCCAGCAGCTTAGCGCTGGAGACCCAGTACTTC.

This chain joins TRBV7-9 and TRBJ2-1; D call uncertain. V lost 3 bases and J lost 5, with 8 bases in between. Germline V gives CDR1 SEHNR, CDR2 FQNEAQ (reference sequence). This CDR3 has 13 residues. CDR3 protein: CASSLRLHNEQFF. For the CDR3, the DNA is TGTGCCAGCAGCTTGAGGCTTCACAATGAGCAGTTCTTC.

The chain combines TRBV5-1 with TRBJ1-1; a possible D gene is TRBD1 (6 bases). The ends were cut back, 0 bases at V and 1 base at J, with 7 bases in the middle. Germline values: CDR1 SGHRS, CDR2 YFSETQ. The CDR3 contains 14 residues. The CDR3 reads CASSLDRANTEAFF. CDR3 coding DNA: TGCGCCAGCAGCTTGGACAGGGCGAACACTGAAGCTTTCTTT.

This clone has more than one count but fewer than ten. The chain carries TRBV27 and TRBJ1-1, with D uncertain. Trimming took 5 bases from V and 1 from J, leaving 14 bases between them. CDR1 is MNHEY and CDR2 is SMNVEV in the germline V gene (reference sequence). The CDR3 has 15 residues. As DNA, the CDR3 is TGTGCCAGCAGTCTAGCGGCCCAGAAGAACACTGAAGCTTTCTTT. This translates into CASSLAAQKNTEAFF.

In its sample, this clone was seen a few times. J is TRBJ2-1 and V is TRBV5-1, with TRBD2 identical over 11 bases. CDR1 is SGHRS, CDR2 YFSETQ, per germline. The CDR3 runs to 13 residues. V lost 5 bases to trimming and J lost 10 bases; unmatched junction nucleotides: 5. The CDR3 sequence is CASSSGLAVEQFF. CDR3 coding DNA: TGCGCCAGCAGTTCGGGACTAGCGGTCGAGCAGTTCTTC.

The rearrangement links TRBV7-3 to TRBJ2-5; tentative D call: TRBD2 (5 bases). CDR1 is SGHTA and CDR2 is FQGTGA in the germline V gene. The CDR3 is 16 residues long. Trimming stripped 4 bases from V and 1 base from J, with 16 bases between. CDR3 in DNA: TGTGCCAGCAGCTCAAACGGACGGGGAAGCCAAGAGACCCAGTACTTC. Its translation: CASSSNGRGSQETQYF.

Concerning this clone: The same CDR3 is also encoded by other DNA sequences in this sample. This sequence joins TRBV28 and TRBJ1-2; no clear D gene. This CDR3 is 11 amino acids long. Per the germline V gene, CDR1 is MDHEN and CDR2 is SYDVKM. The germline V and J ends were trimmed by 2 bases and 7 bases, with 5 bases remaining between them. CDR3 in DNA: TGTGCCAGCAGTTTAAAAGTTGGCTACACCTTC. This translates into CASSLKVGYTF.

This clone was counted between two and nine times. This chain connects TRBV5-6 to TRBJ2-1; D unresolved. This CDR3 is 16 amino acids long. Trimming left V 4 bases short and J 7 bases short, with 21 bases between. Germline lookup yields CDR1 SGHDT and CDR2 YYEEEE. The CDR3 here is CASSPLAELGANEQFF. The CDR3 DNA is TGTGCCAGCAGCCCGTTAGCTGAATTGGGTGCGAATGAGCAGTTCTTC.

A few counts support this clone. The chain joins TRBV27 to TRBJ1-6; D unclear. Per germline, CDR1 MNHEY and CDR2 SMNVEV (reference sequence). The CDR3 is made up of 16 amino acids. The V gene lost 1 base and the J gene lost 0 bases, with 7 bases spanning the gap. As DNA, the CDR3 is TGTGCCAGCAGTTTATATCGATCCTCCTATAATTCACCCCTCCACTTT. Its protein product is CASSLYRSSYNSPLHF.

The rearrangement links TRBV14 to TRBJ2-1; D possibly uses TRBD1 or TRBD2 (5 bases each). Per germline, CDR1 SGHDN and CDR2 FVKESK. The germline V and J ends were trimmed by 6 bases and 0 bases, with 15 bases remaining between them. The CDR3 covers 16 residues. The chain's CDR3 is CASSRIGASSYNEQFF. In nucleotides, the CDR3 is TGTGCCAGCAGTCGCATCGGGGCGAGCTCCTACAATGAGCAGTTCTTC.

This clone was seen more than once but under ten times. The CDR3 DNA reads TGTGCCAGTAGTGTCCCGGGGTTAGCGGCTTTCTTT. It specifies CASSVPGLAAFF. The chain recombines TRBV19 with TRBJ1-1, with D uncertain. There are 12 residues in the CDR3. CDR1 and CDR2 from the germline V gene are LNHDA and SQIVND (reference sequence). The V gene lost 5 bases and the J gene lost 11 bases, with 15 bases spanning the gap.

The CDR3 here is CASSFGSRASSYEQYF. The DNA for the CDR3 is TGTGCCAGCAGCTTTGGATCCAGGGCGAGCTCCTACGAGCAGTACTTC. The V and J genes are TRBV5-6 and TRBJ2-5, with D perhaps matching TRBD1 (5 bases). The DNA end lines up better with TRBJ2-7; the J call may be wrong. Per the germline V gene, CDR1 is SGHDT and CDR2 is YYEEEE. CDR3 length equals 16 residues.

The V and J genes are TRBV10-3 and TRBJ2-3; 7 nucleotides align to TRBD1. The CDR3 totals 13 residues. Trimming removed 6 bases from V and 2 bases from J; junction bases left unmatched: 2. In germline, CDR1 is ENHRY, CDR2 SYGVKD. The CDR3 nucleotides are TGTGCCATCAGGGGGACAGCCACAGATACGCAGTATTTT. This translates into CAIRGTATDTQYF.

The chain couples TRBV6-1 to TRBJ2-1; D gene unclear. V dropped 8 bases and J dropped 3 bases, with 5 bases sitting between them. The CDR3 runs 11 residues. Looked up from germline, CDR1 is MNHNS and CDR2 is SASEGT. CDR3 bases: TGTGCCAGCGATTACTACAATGAGCAGTTCTTC. It yields the protein CASDYYNEQFF.

To note about this clone: At the DNA level, this CDR3 is encoded by other sequences in the same sample as well. CDR3 residues: CASSEAGRTNEKLFF. CDR3 nucleotides: TGTGCCAGCAGTGAAGCAGGGAGGACTAATGAAAAACTGTTTTTT. The genes are TRBV2 and TRBJ1-4; D is ambiguous. Germline CDR1 reads SNHLY; CDR2 reads FYNNEI. The V end was cut by 0 bases, the J end by 2 bases, with 7 bases between. The CDR3 covers 15 residues.

This rearrangement joins TRBV28 to TRBJ2-6; 7 positions match TRBD1. CDR1 and CDR2 (germline): MDHEN, SYDVKM. The trim removed 6 bases at V and 2 bases at J, leaving 4 bases unmatched. The CDR3 consists of 15 residues. The CDR3 sequence is CASSKTGTGANVLTF. The CDR3 DNA reads as TGTGCCAGCAGCAAGACAGGGACTGGGGCCAACGTCCTGACTTTC.

A few counts support this clone. This sequence joins TRBV5-4 and TRBJ1-1; 8 nucleotides match TRBD1. The length of the CDR3 is 14 residues. CDR1 SGHNT and CDR2 YYREEE come from the germline V gene (reference sequence). V lost 4 bases to trimming and J lost 0 bases; unmatched junction nucleotides: 2. CDR3 amino acids: CASSIQGVNTEAFF. The DNA for the CDR3 is TGTGCCAGCAGCATACAGGGGGTGAACACTGAAGCTTTCTTT.

This clone was seen a handful of times. The chain employs TRBV6-1 and TRBJ1-1; D uncertain. Germline assignment: CDR1 MNHNS and CDR2 SASEGT. The CDR3 totals 13 residues. V lost 3 bases to trimming and J lost 12 bases, with 17 bases between them. The CDR3, as DNA: TGTGCCAGCAGTGAGACATCTCGTAGCGAAACTTTCTTT. Translated: CASSETSRSETFF.